A selection of T cell receptor beta chains follows, all from one sample in a study of shared clonotypes between healthy human individuals. Measured with immunoSEQ multiplex PCR; TCRdb has only the in-frame clones, and not every one. The data show over 1.4 million clones, roughly 96% seen once. The sequenced sample was naive CD4+ T cells sorted from blood. These receptors were obtained from a man aged 25-45 years in good health. Each CDR3 is given with its conserved first and last residue. A D gene is named only where the DNA matches it firmly. Some rows mark clone size as missing; the rest say once, few, many or name a class of expanded clone.

v_gene: TRBV7-8
j_gene: TRBJ2-7
d_gene: -
abundance: -
CDR3aa: CASSSTPGAFLTEQYF
CDR3nt: TGTGCCAGCAGTTCAACTCCCGGGGCTTTTCTTACCGAGCAGTACTTC

v_gene: TRBV4-2
j_gene: TRBJ2-3
d_gene: TRBD2
abundance: -
CDR3aa: CASSQDPTSGREQYF
CDR3nt: TGTGCCAGCAGCCAAGACCCGACTAGCGGGAGAGAGCAGTATTTT

v_gene: TRBV12-5
j_gene: TRBJ2-1
d_gene: -
abundance: -
CDR3aa: CASEGVHNEQFF
CDR3nt: TGTGCTAGTGAGGGAGTTCACAATGAGCAGTTCTTC

v_gene: TRBV11-2
j_gene: TRBJ1-2
d_gene: -
abundance: -
CDR3aa: CASSATGQYGYTF
CDR3nt: TGTGCCAGCAGCGCCACCGGGCAGTATGGCTACACCTTC

v_gene: TRBV28
j_gene: TRBJ2-1
d_gene: -
abundance: -
CDR3aa: CASSLALGRNEQFF
CDR3nt: TGTGCCAGCAGTTTAGCGCTCGGTAGGAATGAGCAGTTCTTC

v_gene: TRBV28
j_gene: TRBJ1-2
d_gene: -
abundance: -
CDR3aa: CASSLSGAYYGYTF
CDR3nt: TGTGCCAGCAGTTTAAGTGGGGCATACTATGGCTACACCTTC

v_gene: TRBV5-1
j_gene: TRBJ2-3
d_gene: -
abundance: -
CDR3aa: CASSLAAGAPDTQYF
CDR3nt: TGCGCCAGCAGCTTGGCGGCAGGGGCGCCAGATACGCAGTATTTT

v_gene: TRBV14
j_gene: TRBJ2-1
d_gene: -
abundance: -
CDR3aa: CASSQGPPIYNEQFF
CDR3nt: TGTGCCAGCAGCCAAGGTCCGCCGATCTACAATGAGCAGTTCTTC

v_gene: TRBV18
j_gene: TRBJ2-1
d_gene: TRBD2
abundance: -
CDR3aa: CASSPPREVTILAGDNEQFF
CDR3nt: TGTGCCAGCTCACCACCGAGGGAGGTTACAATCTTGGCGGGGGACAATGAGCAGTTCTTC

v_gene: TRBV30
j_gene: TRBJ1-5
d_gene: -
abundance: -
CDR3aa: CAWGYSNQPQHF
CDR3nt: TGTGCCTGGGGCTATAGCAATCAGCCCCAGCATTTT

v_gene: TRBV28
j_gene: TRBJ2-7
d_gene: -
abundance: -
CDR3aa: CASSFNEQYF
CDR3nt: TGTGCCAGCAGTTTCAACGAGCAGTACTTC

v_gene: TRBV2
j_gene: TRBJ2-3
d_gene: TRBD2
abundance: -
CDR3aa: CASRETGTSGGTDTQYF
CDR3nt: TGTGCCAGCAGGGAGACGGGGACTAGTGGGGGCACAGATACGCAGTATTTT

v_gene: TRBV6-5
j_gene: TRBJ2-7
d_gene: -
abundance: -
CDR3aa: CASSYSGRGYEQYF
CDR3nt: TGTGCCAGCAGTTACTCGGGAAGGGGCTACGAGCAGTACTTC

v_gene: TRBV18
j_gene: TRBJ2-1
d_gene: -
abundance: -
CDR3aa: CASPGSGLVNEQFF
CDR3nt: TGTGCCAGCCCAGGGTCTGGGTTAGTAAATGAGCAGTTCTTC

v_gene: TRBV14
j_gene: TRBJ2-7
d_gene: -
abundance: -
CDR3aa: CASSQDDLLGRNEQYF
CDR3nt: TGTGCCAGCAGCCAAGACGACCTCCTAGGACGGAACGAGCAGTACTTC

v_gene: TRBV11-2
j_gene: TRBJ2-2
d_gene: -
abundance: few
CDR3aa: CASSLGRGQTNTGELFF
CDR3nt: TGTGCCAGCAGCTTAGGCAGGGGCCAAACGAACACCGGGGAGCTGTTTTTT

v_gene: TRBV27
j_gene: TRBJ2-1
d_gene: -
abundance: -
CDR3aa: CASSFGQFHSYNEQFF
CDR3nt: TGTGCCAGCAGTTTTGGTCAATTCCATTCCTACAATGAGCAGTTCTTC

v_gene: TRBV5-6
j_gene: TRBJ2-5
d_gene: -
abundance: -
CDR3aa: CASSLIGETQYF
CDR3nt: TGTGCCAGCAGCTTGATTGGAGAGACCCAGTACTTC

v_gene: TRBV30
j_gene: TRBJ1-4
d_gene: -
abundance: once
CDR3aa: CAWSPSAYRTEKLFF
CDR3nt: TGTGCCTGGAGTCCTTCAGCATACCGGACTGAAAAACTGTTTTTT

v_gene: TRBV9
j_gene: TRBJ2-1
d_gene: TRBD2
abundance: -
CDR3aa: CASSVTSGRLSYNEQFF
CDR3nt: TGTGCCAGCAGCGTAACTAGCGGGAGGCTCTCCTACAATGAGCAGTTCTTC

v_gene: TRBV5-5
j_gene: TRBJ1-5
d_gene: -
abundance: -
CDR3aa: CASSLVAGSNQPQHF
CDR3nt: TGTGCCAGCAGCTTGGTAGCAGGGAGTAATCAGCCCCAGCATTTT

v_gene: TRBV18
j_gene: TRBJ2-1
d_gene: -
abundance: -
CDR3aa: CASSPGTFNEQFF
CDR3nt: TGTGCCAGCTCACCCGGGACTTTTAATGAGCAGTTCTTC

v_gene: TRBV14
j_gene: TRBJ1-1
d_gene: -
abundance: -
CDR3aa: CASSPNLGGKAFF
CDR3nt: TGTGCCAGCAGCCCAAACTTAGGGGGGAAAGCTTTCTTT

v_gene: TRBV28
j_gene: TRBJ2-7
d_gene: -
abundance: -
CDR3aa: CASSFPGVSYEQYF
CDR3nt: TGTGCCAGCAGTTTCCCCGGGGTTAGCTACGAGCAGTACTTC

v_gene: TRBV14
j_gene: TRBJ2-7
d_gene: TRBD2
abundance: -
CDR3aa: CASSQVGLGFREQYF
CDR3nt: TGTGCCAGCAGCCAAGTGGGACTAGGTTTCCGCGAGCAGTACTTC

v_gene: TRBV5-6
j_gene: TRBJ2-5
d_gene: -
abundance: -
CDR3aa: CASSSRAYETQYF
CDR3nt: TGTGCCAGCAGCTCGAGGGCATACGAGACCCAGTACTTC

v_gene: TRBV6-1
j_gene: TRBJ2-7
d_gene: -
abundance: -
CDR3aa: CASRSGQSYEQYF
CDR3nt: TGTGCCAGCAGGTCAGGACAATCCTACGAGCAGTACTTC

v_gene: TRBV4-2
j_gene: TRBJ2-5
d_gene: TRBD2
abundance: few
CDR3aa: CASSQVASGRGETQYF
CDR3nt: TGTGCCAGCAGCCAAGTCGCTAGCGGGAGAGGTGAGACCCAGTACTTC

v_gene: TRBV28
j_gene: TRBJ1-1
d_gene: TRBD1
abundance: -
CDR3aa: CASSPRWTGMGTEAFF
CDR3nt: TGTGCCAGCAGTCCCCGGTGGACAGGGATGGGCACTGAAGCTTTCTTT

v_gene: TRBV5-4
j_gene: TRBJ1-3
d_gene: -
abundance: -
CDR3aa: CATSGGSGNTIYF
CDR3nt: TGTGCCACCTCCGGGGGCTCTGGAAACACCATATATTTT

v_gene: TRBV14
j_gene: TRBJ2-7
d_gene: -
abundance: -
CDR3aa: CASSQDFGTVGVPYEQYF
CDR3nt: TGTGCCAGCAGCCAAGATTTTGGGACGGTAGGGGTACCCTACGAGCAGTACTTC

v_gene: TRBV27
j_gene: TRBJ1-2
d_gene: -
abundance: -
CDR3aa: CASSLSPSYYGYTF
CDR3nt: TGTGCCAGCAGTTTATCCCCCAGCTACTATGGCTACACCTTC

v_gene: TRBV9
j_gene: TRBJ2-1
d_gene: -
abundance: -
CDR3aa: CASSVAPSLGFGYEQFF
CDR3nt: TGTGCCAGCAGCGTAGCCCCATCCCTAGGGTTCGGCTATGAGCAGTTCTTC

v_gene: TRBV2
j_gene: TRBJ1-4
d_gene: -
abundance: -
CDR3aa: CASSAGLANNEKLFF
CDR3nt: TGTGCCAGCAGTGCCGGTCTGGCGAATAATGAAAAACTGTTTTTT

v_gene: TRBV6-4
j_gene: TRBJ2-3
d_gene: -
abundance: -
CDR3aa: CASSDGPNTDTQYF
CDR3nt: TGTGCCAGCAGTGACGGACCCAACACAGATACGCAGTATTTT

v_gene: TRBV11-2
j_gene: TRBJ1-1
d_gene: TRBD1
abundance: -
CDR3aa: CASSQGQGRVAFF
CDR3nt: TGTGCCAGCAGCCAAGGACAGGGGCGGGTGGCTTTCTTT

v_gene: TRBV7-8
j_gene: TRBJ1-4
d_gene: -
abundance: -
CDR3aa: CASRVDSLGDEKLFF
CDR3nt: TGTGCCAGCAGAGTGGACTCCTTGGGTGATGAAAAACTGTTTTTT

v_gene: TRBV5-4
j_gene: TRBJ2-1
d_gene: -
abundance: -
CDR3aa: CASSTGGGFNSYNEQFF
CDR3nt: TGTGCCAGCAGCACTGGCGGAGGCTTTAACTCCTACAATGAGCAGTTCTTC

v_gene: TRBV27
j_gene: TRBJ2-7
d_gene: -
abundance: -
CDR3aa: CASSTRQGLSSYEQYF
CDR3nt: TGTGCCAGCAGTACTCGACAGGGACTTAGCTCCTACGAGCAGTACTTC

v_gene: TRBV9
j_gene: TRBJ2-3
d_gene: TRBD2
abundance: -
CDR3aa: CASSVLGLAGVTDTQYF
CDR3nt: TGTGCCAGCAGCGTCTTGGGACTAGCGGGAGTCACAGATACGCAGTATTTT

v_gene: TRBV21-1
j_gene: TRBJ2-7
d_gene: -
abundance: -
CDR3aa: CASSKGGGTGYEQYF
CDR3nt: TGTGCCAGCAGCAAAGGCGGGGGGACAGGCTACGAGCAGTACTTC

v_gene: TRBV5-1
j_gene: TRBJ2-7
d_gene: TRBD2
abundance: once
CDR3aa: CASSFTGTRGTYEQYF
CDR3nt: TGCGCCAGCAGCTTTACCGGGACTAGGGGAACGTACGAGCAGTACTTC

v_gene: TRBV27
j_gene: TRBJ2-7
d_gene: -
abundance: -
CDR3aa: CASSLTPISTYEQYF
CDR3nt: TGTGCCAGCAGTTTAACACCAATCTCCACCTACGAGCAGTACTTC

v_gene: TRBV2
j_gene: TRBJ1-2
d_gene: TRBD1
abundance: -
CDR3aa: CASSETGAGGYTF
CDR3nt: TGTGCCAGCAGCGAGACAGGGGCGGGAGGCTACACCTTC

v_gene: TRBV21-1
j_gene: TRBJ2-2
d_gene: -
abundance: -
CDR3aa: CASSNGRSGKNFTGELFF
CDR3nt: TGTGCCAGCAGCAACGGGCGGTCAGGGAAGAATTTCACCGGGGAGCTGTTTTTT

v_gene: TRBV18
j_gene: TRBJ2-6
d_gene: TRBD1
abundance: -
CDR3aa: CASSDKGQGYFSGANVLTF
CDR3nt: TGTGCCAGCTCAGATAAAGGACAGGGGTATTTCTCTGGGGCCAACGTCCTGACTTTC

v_gene: TRBV5-5
j_gene: TRBJ2-3
d_gene: -
abundance: -
CDR3aa: CASSSQRTDTQYF
CDR3nt: TGTGCCAGCAGCTCCCAAAGAACAGATACGCAGTATTTT

v_gene: TRBV18
j_gene: TRBJ2-3
d_gene: -
abundance: -
CDR3aa: CASSPLDRYTDTQYF
CDR3nt: TGTGCCAGCTCACCTTTGGACAGATACACAGATACGCAGTATTTT

v_gene: TRBV7-3
j_gene: TRBJ2-1
d_gene: TRBD2
abundance: -
CDR3aa: CASSLKRAGLGDEQFF
CDR3nt: TGTGCCAGCAGCTTAAAACGAGCGGGACTGGGCGATGAGCAGTTCTTC

v_gene: TRBV7-2
j_gene: TRBJ2-7
d_gene: TRBD2
abundance: -
CDR3aa: CASSLHETSGRNSSYEQYF
CDR3nt: TGTGCCAGCAGCTTACATGAGACTAGCGGGCGCAATAGCTCCTACGAGCAGTACTTC

v_gene: TRBV10-3
j_gene: TRBJ2-1
d_gene: -
abundance: -
CDR3aa: CAISGTSGGNEQFF
CDR3nt: TGTGCCATCAGTGGTACTAGTGGGGGGAATGAGCAGTTCTTC

v_gene: TRBV7-9
j_gene: TRBJ1-2
d_gene: -
abundance: -
CDR3aa: CASSLGGDPTHYGYTF
CDR3nt: TGTGCCAGCAGCTTAGGGGGCGACCCGACTCACTATGGCTACACCTTC

v_gene: TRBV5-1
j_gene: TRBJ2-5
d_gene: TRBD2
abundance: -
CDR3aa: CASSGTSGRVSLTETQYF
CDR3nt: TGCGCCAGCAGCGGGACTAGCGGGAGAGTATCATTAACGGAGACCCAGTACTTC

v_gene: TRBV28
j_gene: TRBJ2-2
d_gene: -
abundance: -
CDR3aa: CASTRRRANTGELFF
CDR3nt: TGTGCCAGTACCCGCCGACGTGCGAACACCGGGGAGCTGTTTTTT

v_gene: TRBV19
j_gene: TRBJ2-7
d_gene: TRBD2
abundance: -
CDR3aa: CASSMGPGGTTYEQYF
CDR3nt: TGTGCCAGTAGTATGGGCCCGGGGGGAACCACCTACGAGCAGTACTTC

v_gene: TRBV7-8
j_gene: TRBJ2-7
d_gene: -
abundance: -
CDR3aa: CASSLAVAYEQYF
CDR3nt: TGTGCCAGCAGCTTAGCCGTGGCCTACGAGCAGTACTTC

v_gene: TRBV11-2
j_gene: TRBJ1-1
d_gene: -
abundance: -
CDR3aa: CASSLDPGKPNTEAFF
CDR3nt: TGTGCCAGCAGCTTAGACCCCGGCAAACCTAACACTGAAGCTTTCTTT

v_gene: TRBV11-2
j_gene: TRBJ2-7
d_gene: -
abundance: -
CDR3aa: CASSLEVPGDPSYEQYF
CDR3nt: TGTGCCAGCAGCTTAGAGGTTCCGGGTGACCCCTCGTACGAGCAGTACTTC